This T cell receptor beta chain was obtained from a study of CD8 T cells in ankylosing spondylitis. Study findings and constraints: A motif in TCR beta, a set of 8 or 9 highly homologous variants, appeared characteristic of ankylosing spondylitis blood. Disease-linked clones reportedly concentrated significantly in matched ankylosing spondylitis synovial fluid.

TCRdb processed the 5' RACE reads anew with MiXCR; each CDR3 protein has one entry. The sample lists approximately 200,000 distinct CDR3 sequences, roughly 13% occurring once. This clonotype was seen more than once but under ten times. Its antigen is as yet unknown. This TCR was recovered from a male donor with ankylosing spondylitis or in good health (not recorded which). What was sequenced was blood, either unsorted or a sorted T cell fraction (not recorded which).

The CDR3 nucleotides are TGTGCCAGCAGCTTATACAGGGGGTACGAGACCCAGTACTTC. This sequence encodes CASSLYRGYETQYF. The chain combines TRBV13 with TRBJ2-5; TRBD1 agrees at 8 bases. Germline V gives CDR1 PRHDT, CDR2 FYEKMQ (reference sequence). The V and J ends lost 2 bases and 5 bases, in that order; junction bases with no gene match: 4. CDR3 size: 14 residues.